A selection of T cell receptor beta chains follows, all from one sample in a study of T-cell reconstitution after alpha-beta-depleted transplantation in children. TCRdb called the PCR reads again in MiXCR, with one record for every CDR3 protein. The sample includes more than 400,000 distinct CDR3 sequences, about an eighth of them seen just once. The specimen comprised PBMCs, mostly from graft donor cells, sampled 180 days after TCRalphabeta/CD19-depleted stem cell transplant. The receptors were gathered from a female patient between 2 and 10 years old who had a stem cell transplant for aplastic anemia, so the T cells may come from the graft donor. CDR3s include the opening cysteine and the closing phenylalanine or tryptophan. Each record gives: J gene, CDR3 length, clone size, V gene, D gene, CDR3 protein, CDR3 DNA. A D gene is named only where the DNA matches it firmly. Clone size is given for some rows only: seen once, a few or many times, or a class if the clone is expanded.

j_call: TRBJ2-3
cdr3_length: 14
clone_size: many
v_call: TRBV10-3
d_call: TRBD2
cdr3_aa: CATRSSGSLDTQYF
cdr3_nt: TGTGCCACTCGCTCCAGCGGGAGCCTAGATACGCAGTATTTT

j_call: TRBJ2-3
cdr3_length: 13
clone_size: -
v_call: TRBV7-4
d_call: -
cdr3_aa: CASSSSGSDTQYF
cdr3_nt: TGTGCCAGCAGCTCCTCAGGGTCAGATACGCAGTATTTT

j_call: TRBJ1-1
cdr3_length: 15
clone_size: -
v_call: TRBV6-2/TRBV6-3
d_call: -
cdr3_aa: CASRPGQFMNTEAFF
cdr3_nt: TGTGCCAGCAGACCCGGACAGTTCATGAACACTGAAGCTTTCTTT

j_call: TRBJ2-1
cdr3_length: 15
clone_size: -
v_call: TRBV28
d_call: -
cdr3_aa: CASSRQVTSYNEQFF
cdr3_nt: TGTGCCAGCAGTAGACAGGTGACTTCCTACAATGAGCAGTTCTTC

j_call: TRBJ2-1
cdr3_length: 16
clone_size: few
v_call: TRBV4-3
d_call: -
cdr3_aa: CASSPIGAVSYNEQFF
cdr3_nt: TGCGCCAGCAGCCCCATTGGGGCGGTCTCCTACAATGAGCAGTTCTTC

j_call: TRBJ1-1
cdr3_length: 13
clone_size: few
v_call: TRBV29-1
d_call: -
cdr3_aa: CSVVSQLNTEAFF
cdr3_nt: TGCAGCGTTGTTTCGCAGTTGAACACTGAAGCTTTCTTT

j_call: TRBJ1-4
cdr3_length: 14
clone_size: -
v_call: TRBV6-5
d_call: -
cdr3_aa: CASSLSITNEKLFF
cdr3_nt: TGTGCCAGCAGCTTATCGATAACTAATGAAAAACTGTTTTTT

j_call: TRBJ1-3
cdr3_length: 16
clone_size: -
v_call: TRBV7-2
d_call: TRBD1
cdr3_aa: CASSGYRGQGGNTIYF
cdr3_nt: TGTGCCAGCAGCGGGTACCGCGGACAGGGAGGAAACACCATATATTTT

j_call: TRBJ2-3
cdr3_length: 13
clone_size: few
v_call: TRBV12-3/TRBV12-4
d_call: -
cdr3_aa: CASSQGSGETQYF
cdr3_nt: TGTGCCAGCAGTCAGGGATCGGGCGAGACGCAGTATTTT

j_call: TRBJ2-1
cdr3_length: 17
clone_size: few
v_call: TRBV11-1
d_call: -
cdr3_aa: CASSLYGGPSSYNEQFF
cdr3_nt: TGTGCCAGCAGCTTATATGGGGGCCCTAGCTCCTACAATGAGCAGTTCTTC

j_call: TRBJ1-5
cdr3_length: 15
clone_size: -
v_call: TRBV20-1
d_call: -
cdr3_aa: CSAAEIVGGNQPQHF
cdr3_nt: TGCAGTGCTGCAGAGATCGTAGGGGGCAATCAGCCCCAGCATTTT

j_call: TRBJ1-5
cdr3_length: 14
clone_size: few
v_call: TRBV15
d_call: -
cdr3_aa: CATSRAGSPQPQHF
cdr3_nt: TGTGCCACCAGCAGAGCTGGGTCCCCTCAGCCCCAGCATTTT

j_call: TRBJ2-3
cdr3_length: 16
clone_size: few
v_call: TRBV25-1
d_call: -
cdr3_aa: CASSESGFWDTDTQYF
cdr3_nt: TGTGCCAGCAGTGAATCAGGGTTTTGGGACACAGATACGCAGTATTTT

j_call: TRBJ2-7
cdr3_length: 15
clone_size: many
v_call: TRBV6-5
d_call: -
cdr3_aa: CASSYSVGTKYEQYF
cdr3_nt: TGTGCCAGCAGTTACTCTGTAGGGACAAAGTACGAGCAGTACTTC

j_call: TRBJ2-2
cdr3_length: 13
clone_size: few
v_call: TRBV5-6
d_call: TRBD2
cdr3_aa: CASTWGGSGELFF
cdr3_nt: TGTGCCAGCACCTGGGGAGGGTCAGGGGAGCTGTTTTTT

j_call: TRBJ2-4
cdr3_length: 18
clone_size: many
v_call: TRBV20-1
d_call: -
cdr3_aa: CSARLIYPIFPAKNIQYF
cdr3_nt: TGCAGTGCTAGACTAATATACCCGATTTTCCCGGCCAAAAACATTCAGTACTTC

j_call: TRBJ2-1
cdr3_length: 11
clone_size: few
v_call: TRBV20-1
d_call: TRBD1
cdr3_aa: CSKTGGNEQFF
cdr3_nt: TGCAGTAAGACAGGGGGAAATGAGCAGTTCTTC

j_call: TRBJ1-2
cdr3_length: 13
clone_size: many
v_call: TRBV18
d_call: -
cdr3_aa: CASSPPGSFGYTF
cdr3_nt: TGTGCCAGCTCACCACCAGGGTCTTTCGGCTACACCTTC

j_call: TRBJ2-1
cdr3_length: 12
clone_size: few
v_call: TRBV6-6
d_call: -
cdr3_aa: CASSYQDFRQFF
cdr3_nt: TGTGCCAGCAGCTACCAGGACTTCAGGCAGTTCTTC

j_call: TRBJ2-5
cdr3_length: 15
clone_size: -
v_call: TRBV5-1
d_call: TRBD2
cdr3_aa: CASSLASGRQETQYF
cdr3_nt: TGCGCCAGCAGCTTGGCCAGCGGGAGACAGGAGACCCAGTACTTC

j_call: TRBJ1-1
cdr3_length: 12
clone_size: -
v_call: TRBV7-9
d_call: -
cdr3_aa: CASTGMNTEAFF
cdr3_nt: TGTGCCAGCACCGGGATGAACACTGAAGCTTTCTTT

j_call: TRBJ2-5
cdr3_length: 17
clone_size: -
v_call: TRBV7-4
d_call: -
cdr3_aa: CASSLVSGQSFVETQYF
cdr3_nt: TGTGCCAGCAGCTTAGTGTCTGGGCAGTCCTTCGTGGAGACCCAGTACTTC

j_call: TRBJ1-5
cdr3_length: 12
clone_size: few
v_call: TRBV6-6
d_call: -
cdr3_aa: CAGGAGNQPQHF
cdr3_nt: TGTGCCGGGGGGGCTGGCAATCAGCCCCAGCATTTT

j_call: TRBJ2-7
cdr3_length: 14
clone_size: many
v_call: TRBV5-1
d_call: TRBD1
cdr3_aa: CASSPPGQPYEQYF
cdr3_nt: TGCGCCAGCAGCCCTCCGGGACAGCCCTACGAGCAGTACTTC

j_call: TRBJ2-7
cdr3_length: 19
clone_size: -
v_call: TRBV11-1
d_call: TRBD2
cdr3_aa: CASSLDWSGRGPGGREQYF
cdr3_nt: TGTGCCAGCAGCTTAGACTGGAGCGGGAGAGGGCCCGGGGGGCGCGAGCAGTACTTC

j_call: TRBJ1-5
cdr3_length: 14
clone_size: -
v_call: TRBV19
d_call: TRBD1
cdr3_aa: CASTDQDRGQPQHF
cdr3_nt: TGTGCCAGCACCGACCAGGACAGGGGTCAGCCCCAGCATTTT

j_call: TRBJ1-1
cdr3_length: 12
clone_size: -
v_call: TRBV6-2/TRBV6-3
d_call: -
cdr3_aa: CASRQVSTEAFF
cdr3_nt: TGTGCCAGCAGACAGGTTAGCACTGAAGCTTTCTTT

j_call: TRBJ2-1
cdr3_length: 16
clone_size: -
v_call: TRBV24-1
d_call: TRBD1
cdr3_aa: CATSPPEQGAYNEQFF
cdr3_nt: TGTGCCACCAGTCCCCCTGAGCAGGGGGCCTACAATGAGCAGTTCTTC

j_call: TRBJ2-3
cdr3_length: 16
clone_size: -
v_call: TRBV2
d_call: -
cdr3_aa: CASSFFASEVTDTQYF
cdr3_nt: TGTGCCAGCAGTTTCTTTGCTAGCGAAGTGACAGATACGCAGTATTTT

j_call: TRBJ1-5
cdr3_length: 13
clone_size: -
v_call: TRBV20-1
d_call: TRBD1
cdr3_aa: CSAYRGINQPQHF
cdr3_nt: TGCAGTGCCTACAGGGGGATCAATCAGCCCCAGCATTTT

j_call: TRBJ2-2
cdr3_length: 14
clone_size: -
v_call: TRBV2
d_call: -
cdr3_aa: CASKDQGGTGELFF
cdr3_nt: TGTGCCAGCAAGGATCAGGGTGGCACCGGGGAGCTGTTTTTT

j_call: TRBJ1-1
cdr3_length: 14
clone_size: many
v_call: TRBV27
d_call: -
cdr3_aa: CASSFSTENTEAFF
cdr3_nt: TGTGCCAGCAGTTTCTCGACAGAGAACACTGAAGCTTTCTTT

j_call: TRBJ1-4
cdr3_length: 13
clone_size: many
v_call: TRBV5-1
d_call: -
cdr3_aa: CASSLGQSEKLFF
cdr3_nt: TGCGCCAGCAGCTTGGGACAGAGTGAAAAACTGTTTTTT

j_call: TRBJ2-6
cdr3_length: 17
clone_size: -
v_call: TRBV6-2/TRBV6-3
d_call: -
cdr3_aa: CASSYIPLGAGANVLTF
cdr3_nt: TGTGCCAGCAGTTATATCCCCCTCGGGGCTGGGGCCAACGTCCTGACTTTC

j_call: TRBJ2-1
cdr3_length: 11
clone_size: many
v_call: TRBV10-3
d_call: -
cdr3_aa: CAIRRYNEQFF
cdr3_nt: TGTGCCATCAGGAGGTACAATGAGCAGTTCTTC

j_call: TRBJ2-1
cdr3_length: 15
clone_size: -
v_call: TRBV12-3/TRBV12-4
d_call: TRBD2
cdr3_aa: CASSQTSGRFNEQFF
cdr3_nt: TGTGCCAGCAGCCAGACTAGCGGGAGGTTCAATGAGCAGTTCTTC

j_call: TRBJ2-2
cdr3_length: 15
clone_size: -
v_call: TRBV10-3
d_call: TRBD1
cdr3_aa: CATRNRGPNTGELFF
cdr3_nt: TGTGCCACCAGAAACAGGGGTCCCAACACCGGGGAGCTGTTTTTT

j_call: TRBJ2-7
cdr3_length: 16
clone_size: few
v_call: TRBV9
d_call: TRBD1
cdr3_aa: CASSPWGDRGSYEQYF
cdr3_nt: TGTGCCAGCAGCCCTTGGGGAGACAGGGGGTCGTACGAGCAGTACTTC

j_call: TRBJ2-2
cdr3_length: 14
clone_size: once
v_call: TRBV29-1
d_call: -
cdr3_aa: CSVEEPGPSMKLFF
cdr3_nt: TGCAGCGTTGAAGAGCCGGGACCCAGCATGAAGCTGTTTTTT

j_call: TRBJ2-7
cdr3_length: 15
clone_size: many
v_call: TRBV13
d_call: TRBD2
cdr3_aa: CASSSVLAGAYEQYF
cdr3_nt: TGTGCCAGCAGTTCCGTTCTAGCGGGGGCCTACGAGCAGTACTTC

j_call: TRBJ2-2
cdr3_length: 15
clone_size: -
v_call: TRBV12-3/TRBV12-4
d_call: -
cdr3_aa: CASTPRASNTGELFF
cdr3_nt: TGTGCCAGCACCCCCCGGGCTTCGAACACCGGGGAGCTGTTTTTT

j_call: TRBJ2-2
cdr3_length: 14
clone_size: few
v_call: TRBV3-1
d_call: -
cdr3_aa: CASSQVVGPGELFF
cdr3_nt: TGTGCCAGCAGCCAAGTTGTAGGTCCCGGGGAGCTGTTTTTT

j_call: TRBJ2-1
cdr3_length: 13
clone_size: -
v_call: TRBV4-3
d_call: -
cdr3_aa: CASSLTPVDEQFF
cdr3_nt: TGCGCCAGCAGCCTTACCCCCGTCGATGAGCAGTTCTTC

j_call: TRBJ2-5
cdr3_length: 15
clone_size: few
v_call: TRBV19
d_call: -
cdr3_aa: CASSPTGTRRETQYF
cdr3_nt: TGTGCCAGTAGCCCGACAGGGACTCGGAGAGAGACCCAGTACTTC

j_call: TRBJ1-5
cdr3_length: 15
clone_size: many
v_call: TRBV12-3/TRBV12-4
d_call: -
cdr3_aa: CASSFSQTTYQPQHF
cdr3_nt: TGTGCCAGCAGTTTTAGTCAGACAACATATCAGCCCCAGCATTTT

j_call: TRBJ2-2
cdr3_length: 16
clone_size: few
v_call: TRBV20-1
d_call: TRBD2
cdr3_aa: CSAEGTSGRSTGELFF
cdr3_nt: TGCAGTGCCGAAGGGACTAGCGGGAGGTCCACCGGGGAGCTGTTTTTT

j_call: TRBJ2-5
cdr3_length: 14
clone_size: -
v_call: TRBV28
d_call: -
cdr3_aa: CASLNPVGWETQYF
cdr3_nt: TGTGCCAGCCTGAATCCCGTCGGGTGGGAGACCCAGTACTTC

j_call: TRBJ2-2
cdr3_length: 15
clone_size: few
v_call: TRBV7-2
d_call: -
cdr3_aa: CASSFRGVNTGELFF
cdr3_nt: TGTGCCAGCAGCTTTAGGGGAGTGAACACCGGGGAGCTGTTTTTT

j_call: TRBJ2-2
cdr3_length: 15
clone_size: many
v_call: TRBV5-1
d_call: TRBD1
cdr3_aa: CASSLGQGDTGELFF
cdr3_nt: TGTGCCAGCAGCTTAGGACAGGGAGACACCGGGGAGCTGTTTTTT

j_call: TRBJ2-3
cdr3_length: 14
clone_size: -
v_call: TRBV6-2/TRBV6-3
d_call: TRBD1
cdr3_aa: CASSYSGAGQGQYF
cdr3_nt: TGTGCCAGCAGTTACTCAGGAGCAGGACAGGGGCAGTATTTT

j_call: TRBJ2-3
cdr3_length: 15
clone_size: few
v_call: TRBV6-2/TRBV6-3
d_call: TRBD2
cdr3_aa: CASSYVGRNTDTQYF
cdr3_nt: TGTGCCAGCAGTTACGTCGGGAGGAACACAGATACGCAGTATTTT

j_call: TRBJ2-1
cdr3_length: 13
clone_size: -
v_call: TRBV14
d_call: -
cdr3_aa: CASSQVQDNEQFF
cdr3_nt: TGTGCCAGCAGCCAAGTGCAAGACAATGAGCAGTTCTTC